This TCR beta chain was captured in a study of T-cell memory formation after mild COVID-19 (dated by TCRdb to the early 2020s). For the wider study: TCR sequence clusters from the two donors were found to be largely donor specific. Longitudinal TCRalpha and TCRbeta repertoire sequencing tracked T-cell clones expanding and contracting after mild COVID-19 in a couple of donors. The cohort comprised two young, previously healthy adult volunteers, one female and one male.

CDR1 and CDR2 are read off the germline V gene as WSHSY and SAAADI. Trimming leaves V shorter by 2 bases and J shorter by 5 bases, with the junction holding 4 bases beyond the gene matches. The CDR3 covers 15 residues, taking in both the cysteine and the phenylalanine. The DNA shown is the 45-base CDR3, in frame from base 1. Sequenced on an Illumina NovaSeq 6000. TCRalpha and TCRbeta cDNA libraries were constructed by 5'RACE with constant-segment primers, with sample barcodes and unique molecular identifiers being introduced. Trizol reagent was used to extract RNA from every sample. Library amplification was performed in two PCR steps, and a second sample barcode and Illumina TruSeq adapters were introduced in the second step. The libraries were sequenced on an Illumina NovaSeq using 2 x 150 bp paired-end reads. Under the source paper's analysis protocol: With migec v1.2.7, reads were demultiplexed and then collapsed into UMI-guided consensus sequences. Using mixcr v2.1.11, the UMI consensuses were aligned to TRA and TRB V and J templates and assembled into clonotypes. A clonotype was counted as expanded or contracted only when both edgeR and NoisET called the clonotype significant, with the noise models trained on biological replicates. edgeR calls used a false discovery rate-adjusted p below 0.01 and a log2 fold-change threshold of 1. As an exploratory analysis of dynamics, PCA with hierarchical clustering was applied to max-normalized trajectories of the 1000 most abundant clonotypes. The CD4 or CD8 phenotype of responding clones was assigned using the separately sequenced CD4+ and CD8+ repertoires. TCRdb trimmed public reads at Q25 via fastp, called clones via MiXCR and kept in-frame beta chains. Merged by CDR3 protein, the rows form single entries marked with the most common genes and DNA. The V and J calls and clone size are TCRdb's, not the authors'. The sample profile shows approximately 110,000 distinct CDR3 sequences; 20% to 25% of them were found once. Approximately 40% of the sample belongs to the ten largest clones.

This clonotype turned up a few times. Its antigen is not yet known. No base quality information exists; no much larger clone differs at one position. PBMCs were isolated by Ficoll-Paque density gradient centrifugation. The paper's findings and limits, for the study overall: Only a couple of mild cases were covered in the study, and larger cohorts including severe cases with pre-infection samples were considered necessary. Contracting CD4+ clones turned up mainly in the CM and EM memory subsets, whereas EMRA was where CD8+ clones were enriched. The detection of some responding clones in pre-infection memory suggests that pre-existing cross-reactive memory T cells joined the SARS-CoV-2 response. Clones contracting from day 15 to 85 had balanced CD4/CD8 phenotypes, while a second wave expanding from day 15 to 37 was biased towards CD4+. SARS-CoV-2 specificity was not confirmed for the second-wave clones peaking on day 37.

The V and J genes are TRBV10-2 and TRBJ2-3; 10 central nucleotides agree with TRBD2. The clonotype was recovered from a man aged 18 to 30 who had mild COVID-19 (a few samples of this study predate the infection). The sample titles of this study are shuffled in the database, so cell type and time point are left out; the donor was told from shared clones. Input material: PBMCs or a T cell subset sorted from them (not recorded which). DNA sequence: TGCGCCAGCAGTGAGAGCGGGGGGGAGTTAGATACGCAGTATTTT. It specifies CASSESGGELDTQYF.